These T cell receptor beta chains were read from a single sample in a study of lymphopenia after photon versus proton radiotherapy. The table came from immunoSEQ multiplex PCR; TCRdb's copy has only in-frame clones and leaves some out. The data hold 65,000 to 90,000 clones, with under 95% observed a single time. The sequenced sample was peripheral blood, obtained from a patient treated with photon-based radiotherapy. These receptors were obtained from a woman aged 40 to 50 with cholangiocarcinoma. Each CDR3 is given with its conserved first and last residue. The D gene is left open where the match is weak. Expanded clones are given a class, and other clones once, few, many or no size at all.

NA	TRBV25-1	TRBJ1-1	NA	TGTGCCAGCAGCCCCAGGGGACGGATGAACACTGAAGCTTTCTTT	CASSPRGRMNTEAFF
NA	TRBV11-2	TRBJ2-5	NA	TGTGCCAGCAGCTTAACGGGCGGGGAGGAGACCCAGTACTTC	CASSLTGGEETQYF
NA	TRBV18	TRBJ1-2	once	TGTGCCAGCTCACCACATGGGGGTGGGTATGGCTACACCTTC	CASSPHGGGYGYTF
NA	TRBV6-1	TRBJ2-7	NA	TGTGCCAGCATCATGAACAGGGACGGCTACGAGCAGTACTTC	CASIMNRDGYEQYF
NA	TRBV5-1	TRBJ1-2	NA	TGCGCCAGCAGCTTGGCCGGGGCCCGGGACTATGGCTACACCTTC	CASSLAGARDYGYTF
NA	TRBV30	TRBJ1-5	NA	TGTGCCTGGACTACAGGCTCTAGCAATCAGCCCCAGCATTTT	CAWTTGSSNQPQHF
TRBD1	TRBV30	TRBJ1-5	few	TGTGCCTGGAGTGTGGACAGGAATCAGCCCCAGCATTTT	CAWSVDRNQPQHF
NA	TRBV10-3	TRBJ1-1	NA	TGTGCCATCAGGAGCTCAGGGGACACTGAAGCTTTCTTT	CAIRSSGDTEAFF
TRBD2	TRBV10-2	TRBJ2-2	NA	TGCGCCAGTTCTCCTGCGGGAGGGCCAGGGGGGGAGCTGTTTTTT	CASSPAGGPGGELFF
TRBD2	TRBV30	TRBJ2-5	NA	TGTGCCTGGAGTGAGGGACTAGCTCATGGTGAGCAGTACTTC	CAWSEGLAHGEQYF
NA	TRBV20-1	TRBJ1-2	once	TGCAGTGCAGTGCTTAACTATGGCTACACCTTC	CSAVLNYGYTF
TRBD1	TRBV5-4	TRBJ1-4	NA	TGTGCCAGCAGCCTTGGACAGGGTACGGAAAAACTGTTTTTT	CASSLGQGTEKLFF
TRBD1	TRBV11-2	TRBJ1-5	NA	TGTGCCAGCAGCTTAGGGGACAGGGGTGATCAGCCCCAGCATTTT	CASSLGDRGDQPQHF
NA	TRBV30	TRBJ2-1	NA	TGTGCCTGGGCCAGCGGCGGCAGGGGTATAAGTGAGCAGTTCTTC	CAWASGGRGISEQFF
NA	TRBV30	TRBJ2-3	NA	TGTGCCTGGAGTGGGCCTCGTCGCACAGATACGCAGTATTTT	CAWSGPRRTDTQYF
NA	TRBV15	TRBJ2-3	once	TGTGCCACCAGCAGAGAAAACTCAAGGATCCCAGATACGCAGTATTTT	CATSRENSRIPDTQYF
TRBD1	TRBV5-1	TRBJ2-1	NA	TGCGCCAGCAGCTCGGACAGGGTCAATGAGCAGTTCTTC	CASSSDRVNEQFF
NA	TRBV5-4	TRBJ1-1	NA	TGTGCCAGCAGCTTGGAGGGGGTAGGACCTGAAGCTTTCTTT	CASSLEGVGPEAFF
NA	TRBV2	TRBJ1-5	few	TGTGCCAGCCGAGCGGGTGCCAGCAATCAGCCCCAGCATTTT	CASRAGASNQPQHF
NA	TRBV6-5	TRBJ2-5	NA	TGTGCCAGCAGTTCCCGAACCACCATTGGATGGGAGACCCAGTACTTC	CASSSRTTIGWETQYF
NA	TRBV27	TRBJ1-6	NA	TGTGCCAGCAGTCCCTCGGACAGAAATTCACCCCTCCACTTT	CASSPSDRNSPLHF